This T cell receptor beta chain was recovered during a study of T cell changes during pregnancy in multiple sclerosis. Profiled with immunoSEQ multiplex PCR; TCRdb holds only in-frame clones, not every one. Of 40,000 to 60,000 clones listed, around 93% are singletons. The germline V gene has CDR1 MGHRA and CDR2 YSYEKL. The V gene lost 5 bases and the J gene lost 3 bases, with 16 bases spanning the gap. The CDR3 runs 15 residues. The rearrangement uses TRBV4-1 and TRBJ2-5; tentatively, D is TRBD2 (6 bases). This sequence was found in a female donor with multiple sclerosis, enrolled in a pregnancy study. The sample was CD8+ T cells from peripheral blood mononuclear cells, taken in the second trimester of pregnancy. The CDR3 DNA reads TGCGCCAGCAGCTACGCCCTGGGACTGGAAGAGACCCAGTACTTC. It yields the protein CASSYALGLEETQYF.